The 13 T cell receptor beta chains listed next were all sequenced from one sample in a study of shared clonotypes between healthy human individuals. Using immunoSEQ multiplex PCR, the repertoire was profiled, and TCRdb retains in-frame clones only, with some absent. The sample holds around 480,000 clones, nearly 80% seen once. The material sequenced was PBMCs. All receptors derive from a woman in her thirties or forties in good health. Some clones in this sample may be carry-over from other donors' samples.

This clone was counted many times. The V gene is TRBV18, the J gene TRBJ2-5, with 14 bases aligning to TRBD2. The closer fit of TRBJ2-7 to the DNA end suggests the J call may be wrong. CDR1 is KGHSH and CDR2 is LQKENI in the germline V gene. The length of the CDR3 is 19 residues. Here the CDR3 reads CASSPPYSGLAGDLNEQYF. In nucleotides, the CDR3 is TGTGCCAGCTCACCACCCTACTCGGGACTAGCGGGAGATTTGAACGAGCAGTACTTC.

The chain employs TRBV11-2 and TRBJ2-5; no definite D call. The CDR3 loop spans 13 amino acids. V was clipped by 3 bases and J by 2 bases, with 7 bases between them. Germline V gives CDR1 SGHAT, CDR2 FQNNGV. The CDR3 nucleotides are TGTGCCAGCAGCTTGGACCGTCAAGAGACCCAGTACTTC. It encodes CASSLDRQETQYF. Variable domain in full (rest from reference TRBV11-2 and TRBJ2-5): EAGVAQSPRYKIIEKRQSVAFWCNPISGHATLYWYQQILGQGPKLLIQFQNNGVVDDSQLPKDRFSAERLKGVDSTLKIQPAKLEDSAVYLCASSLDRQETQYFGPGTRLLVL.

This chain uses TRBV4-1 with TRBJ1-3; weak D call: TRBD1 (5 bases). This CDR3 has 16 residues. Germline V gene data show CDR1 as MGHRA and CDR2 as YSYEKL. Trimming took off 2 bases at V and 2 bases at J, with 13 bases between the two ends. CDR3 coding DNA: TGCGCCAGCAGCCAACCACTCCAGGGACCTGGAAACACCATATATTTT. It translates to CASSQPLQGPGNTIYF.

The chain's CDR3 is CASRAAGDQPQHF. The CDR3 region has the DNA TGTGCCAGCAGGGCCGCGGGAGACCAGCCCCAGCATTTT. The gene calls are TRBV28 and TRBJ1-5; D call uncertain. The germline CDR1 and CDR2 sequences are MDHEN and SYDVKM. This CDR3 contains 13 residues. V was shortened by 6 bases and J by 7 bases, with 13 bases between the two germline ends. The full variable domain, completed using reference TRBV28 and TRBJ1-5, is DVKVTQSSRYLVKRTGEKVFLECVQDMDHENMFWYRQDPGLGLRLIYFSYDVKMKEKGDIPEGYSVSREKKERFSLILESASTNQTSMYLCASRAAGDQPQHFGDGTRLSIL.

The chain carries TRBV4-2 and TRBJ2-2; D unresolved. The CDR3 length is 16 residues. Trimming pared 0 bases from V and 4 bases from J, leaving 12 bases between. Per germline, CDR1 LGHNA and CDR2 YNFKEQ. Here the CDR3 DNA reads TGTGCCAGCAGCCAAGATGTGACTCGAATCACCGGGGAGCTGTTTTTT. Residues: CASSQDVTRITGELFF.

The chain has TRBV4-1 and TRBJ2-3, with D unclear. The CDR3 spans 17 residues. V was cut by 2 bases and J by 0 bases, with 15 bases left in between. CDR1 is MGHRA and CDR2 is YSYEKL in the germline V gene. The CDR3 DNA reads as TGCGCCAGCAGCCAACCCGCTCGGACGGATAGCACAGATACGCAGTATTTT. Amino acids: CASSQPARTDSTDTQYF.

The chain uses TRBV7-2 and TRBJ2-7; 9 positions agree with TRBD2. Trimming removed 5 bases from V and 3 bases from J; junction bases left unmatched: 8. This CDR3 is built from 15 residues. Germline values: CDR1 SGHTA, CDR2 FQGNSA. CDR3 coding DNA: TGTGCCAGCAGCCGTAGCGGGAGAAATTACTACGAGCAGTACTTC. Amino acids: CASSRSGRNYYEQYF.

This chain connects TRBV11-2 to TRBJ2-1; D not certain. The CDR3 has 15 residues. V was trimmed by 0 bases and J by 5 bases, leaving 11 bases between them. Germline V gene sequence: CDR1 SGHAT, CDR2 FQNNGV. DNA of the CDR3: TGTGCCAGCAGCTTAGAGGAAGGTGGAAACAATGAGCAGTTCTTC. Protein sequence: CASSLEEGGNNEQFF. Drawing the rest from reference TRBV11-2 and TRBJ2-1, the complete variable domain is EAGVAQSPRYKIIEKRQSVAFWCNPISGHATLYWYQQILGQGPKLLIQFQNNGVVDDSQLPKDRFSAERLKGVDSTLKIQPAKLEDSAVYLCASSLEEGGNNEQFFGPGTRLTVL.

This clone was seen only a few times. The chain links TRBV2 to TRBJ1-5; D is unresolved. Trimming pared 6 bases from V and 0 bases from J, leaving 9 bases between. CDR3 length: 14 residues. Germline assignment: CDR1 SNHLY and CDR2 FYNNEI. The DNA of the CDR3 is TGTGCCAGCAGAGGGTATTATAGCAATCAGCCCCAGCATTTT. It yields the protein CASRGYYSNQPQHF.

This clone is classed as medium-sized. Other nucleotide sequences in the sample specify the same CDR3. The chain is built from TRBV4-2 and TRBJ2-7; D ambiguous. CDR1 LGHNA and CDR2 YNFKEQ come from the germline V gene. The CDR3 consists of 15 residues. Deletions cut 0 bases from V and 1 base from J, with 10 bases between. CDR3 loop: CASSQEGDVSYEQYF. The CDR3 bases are TGTGCCAGCAGCCAAGAAGGAGATGTATCCTACGAGCAGTACTTC.

CDR3 coding DNA: TGTGCCAGCAGTCTCAGGGGCGAGCAGTACTTC. This codes for CASSLRGEQYF. The chain uses TRBV6-5 and TRBJ2-5, with TRBD1 as a possible D gene (6 bases). The last part of the DNA fits TRBJ2-7 better; the J call may be wrong. CDR3 length equals 11 residues. Per the germline V gene, CDR1 is MNHEY and CDR2 is SVGAGI.

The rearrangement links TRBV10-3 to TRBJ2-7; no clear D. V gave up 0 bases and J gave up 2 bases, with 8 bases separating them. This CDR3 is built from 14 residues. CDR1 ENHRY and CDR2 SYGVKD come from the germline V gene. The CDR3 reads CAISESGRPYEQYF. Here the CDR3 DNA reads TGTGCCATCAGTGAGTCCGGCAGGCCCTACGAGCAGTACTTC.

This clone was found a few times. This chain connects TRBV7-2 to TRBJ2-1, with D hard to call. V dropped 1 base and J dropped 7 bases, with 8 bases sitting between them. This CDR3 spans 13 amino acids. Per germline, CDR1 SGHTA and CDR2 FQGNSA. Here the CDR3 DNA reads TGTGCCAGCAGCTTAGAACGTTCGAATGAGCAGTTCTTC. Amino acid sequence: CASSLERSNEQFF. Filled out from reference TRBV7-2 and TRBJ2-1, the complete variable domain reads GAGVSQSPSNKVTEKGKDVELRCDPISGHTALYWYRQSLGQGLEFLIYFQGNSAPDKSGLPSDRFSAERTGGSVSTLTIQRTQQEDSAVYLCASSLERSNEQFFGPGTRLTVL.